These 21 T cell receptor beta chains came from one sample sequenced in a study of OX40 agonist ivuxolimab in advanced cancers. Clones were sequenced by immunoSEQ multiplex PCR, and TCRdb holds only the in-frame ones, with some missing. The profile covers tens of thousands of clones, with 85% to 95% appearing a single time and about 20% taken by the ten largest. The sample here was CD4+ or CD8+ T cells sorted from blood, taken in a trial of the OX40 agonist ivuxolimab. These receptors were obtained from an adult with an advanced solid tumor such as melanoma, head and neck, liver or kidney cancer.

The chain is built from TRBV5-6 and TRBJ2-1; 10 bases are shared with TRBD2. V lost 4 bases, J lost 9 bases, and 10 bases stayed unmatched. CDR1 and CDR2 (germline): SGHDT, YYEEEE. The CDR3 has 15 amino acids. DNA for the CDR3: TGTGCCAGCAGCCCTCCCGGGACTAGCGAGGGTGAGCAGTTCTTC. This sequence encodes CASSPPGTSEGEQFF.

The V and J genes are TRBV11-3 and TRBJ2-7; D gene unclear. This CDR3 spans 13 amino acids. Trimming removed 1 base at V and 6 bases at J, with 10 bases between. Germline V gene sequence: CDR1 SGHNT, CDR2 YENEEA. This CDR3 reads CASSLVQYSEQYF. The CDR3 DNA reads as TGTGCCAGCAGCTTAGTCCAGTATTCCGAGCAGTACTTC.

This clone is a singleton in its sample. The chain is built from TRBV29-1 and TRBJ2-7; 9 bases are a match to TRBD1. V was pared by 1 base and J by 3 bases, with 1 base of the junction left unmatched. Per germline, CDR1 SQVTM and CDR2 ANQGSEA. The CDR3 runs to 13 residues. The chain's CDR3 is CSVEGTGVYEQYF. As DNA, the CDR3 is TGCAGCGTTGAAGGGACAGGGGTCTACGAGCAGTACTTC.

The chain recombines TRBV7-9 with TRBJ2-1, with 10 bases aligning to TRBD2. V lost 5 bases and J lost 7; bases outside the gene matches: 11. This CDR3 contains 16 residues. Looked up from germline, CDR1 is SEHNR and CDR2 is FQNEAQ (reference sequence). CDR3 bases: TGTGCCAGCAGCGCCTCTAGCGGGAGTATCGGAAATGAGCAGTTCTTC. Translating it yields CASSASSGSIGNEQFF.

This clone was detected only once. J is TRBJ1-2 and V is TRBV19; 8 bases align to TRBD1. The trim removed 1 base at V and 5 bases at J, leaving 0 bases unmatched. This CDR3 is 13 amino acids long. Germline V gene sequence: CDR1 LNHDA, CDR2 SQIVND (reference sequence). The CDR3 is CASSIGTGYGYTF. The CDR3 DNA is TGTGCCAGTAGTATAGGGACAGGGTATGGCTACACCTTC.

The V gene is TRBV21-1, the J gene TRBJ2-5. TRBV21-1 is flagged as a pseudogene. There are 18 residues in the CDR3. The CDR3 sequence is CASSRGNPGPYNKETQYF. The CDR3 DNA follows: TGTGCCAGCAGCAGGGGGAATCCGGGACCGTATAATAAAGAGACCCAGTACTTC.

The chain uses TRBV7-2 and TRBJ1-1; no clear D gene. This CDR3 contains 13 residues. Per the germline V gene, CDR1 is SGHTA and CDR2 is FQGNSA. V lost 2 bases, J lost 1 base, and 5 bases lay in between. Here the CDR3 reads CASSLWPNTEAFF. As DNA, the CDR3 is TGTGCCAGCAGCTTATGGCCGAACACTGAAGCTTTCTTT.

The chain employs TRBV4-1 and TRBJ2-7; D is uncertain. The CDR3 totals 11 residues. The germline CDR1 and CDR2 sequences are MGHRA and YSYEKL. V was pared by 2 bases and J by 3 bases, with 2 bases between. CDR3 residues: CASSQRYEQYF. The DNA of the CDR3 is TGCGCCAGCAGCCAACGCTACGAGCAGTACTTC.

The V gene is TRBV11-2, the J gene TRBJ2-7, with D unclear. Germline V gives CDR1 SGHAT, CDR2 FQNNGV. The germline V and J ends were trimmed by 0 bases and 4 bases, with 22 bases remaining between them. This CDR3 is 18 amino acids long. The CDR3 region has the DNA TGTGCCAGCAGCTTAGATAGGGCTCGTCCCGCCAGAGGATACGAGCAGTACTTC. Translating gives CASSLDRARPARGYEQYF.

The chain carries TRBV28 and TRBJ2-2, with TRBD1 matching over 10 bases. Germline V gene lookup returns CDR1 MDHEN and CDR2 SYDVKM. Trimming at V came to 8 bases and at J to 2 bases, leaving 2 bases not matched to a gene. This CDR3 has 14 residues. CDR3 region: CASSTGGNTGELFF. DNA of the CDR3: TGTGCCAGCTCGACAGGGGGCAACACCGGGGAGCTGTTTTTT.

The chain links TRBV5-6 to TRBJ1-5; D uncertain. Germline CDR1 reads SGHDT; CDR2 reads YYEEEE. The CDR3 is made up of 14 amino acids. V shed 7 bases and J shed 7 bases, with 18 bases lying between them. DNA for the CDR3: TGTGCCAGCGGCGTCGGAGGACTGAGACAGCCCCAGCATTTT. Translating gives CASGVGGLRQPQHF.

This clone was found once. The chain employs TRBV25-1 and TRBJ2-1, with no clear D. Germline CDR1 and CDR2: MGHDK and SYGVNS. V lost 3 bases to trimming and J lost 0 bases, with 15 bases between them. The CDR3 is 17 amino acids. The CDR3 protein is CASSDGSERSSYNEQFF. The CDR3 coding sequence is TGTGCCAGCAGTGATGGGTCAGAGAGGAGCTCCTACAATGAGCAGTTCTTC.

The chain joins TRBV28 to TRBJ2-7; 7 bases map to TRBD2. CDR1 is MDHEN, CDR2 SYDVKM, per germline. Trimming removed 2 bases from V and 3 bases from J; junction bases left unmatched: 10. The CDR3 consists of 16 residues. The CDR3, as DNA: TGTGCCAGCAGTTTAGGACCCAGCGGGACGGTCTACGAGCAGTACTTC. It encodes CASSLGPSGTVYEQYF.

This clone was seen only once. J is TRBJ2-7 and V is TRBV9, with a possible D match to TRBD2 (5 bases). V was shortened by 7 bases and J by 1 base, with 15 bases between the two germline ends. Germline V gene lookup returns CDR1 SGDLS and CDR2 YYNGEE. This CDR3 has 14 residues. CDR3 amino acids: CASGSDSFSYEQYF. In DNA, the CDR3 is TGTGCCAGCGGCTCGGACTCGTTTTCCTACGAGCAGTACTTC.

The chain uses TRBV23-1 and TRBJ2-7, with a tentative D call TRBD1 (6 bases). TRBV23-1 falls under the ORF class, with uncertain function. Trimming left V 4 bases short and J 0 bases short, with 19 bases between. This CDR3 spans 17 amino acids. The CDR3 loop reads CASSRRRGNKPSYEQYF. The DNA for the CDR3 is TGCGCCAGCAGTCGTCGCAGGGGAAACAAACCCTCCTACGAGCAGTACTTC.

In its sample, this clone was seen once. The chain employs TRBV6-5 and TRBJ2-1; D may be TRBD2 (6 bases). V was cut by 5 bases and J by 9 bases, with 17 bases left in between. The CDR3 length is 14 residues. Looked up from germline, CDR1 is MNHEY and CDR2 is SVGAGI. The CDR3 DNA reads TGTGCCAGCAGTCCCTCGGGGGAGAGCGGTGAGCAGTTCTTC. It encodes CASSPSGESGEQFF.

The V call is TRBV28, the J call TRBJ2-3, with D unclear. CDR1 and CDR2 from the germline V gene are MDHEN and SYDVKM. The CDR3 has 14 residues. V was pared by 2 bases and J by 2 bases, with 8 bases between. CDR3 region: CASSLEAVTDTQYF. CDR3 DNA: TGTGCCAGCAGTTTAGAGGCGGTCACAGATACGCAGTATTTT.

The V gene is TRBV15, the J gene TRBJ2-7; D is ambiguous. In germline, CDR1 is LNHNV, CDR2 YYDKDF (reference sequence). Trimming took off 0 bases at V and 1 base at J, with 10 bases between the two ends. The CDR3 consists of 15 residues. The CDR3 bases are TGTGCCACCAGCAGAGATAGGTTCCTTTCCTACGAGCAGTACTTC. Translation: CATSRDRFLSYEQYF. Variable domain in full (rest from reference TRBV15 and TRBJ2-7): DAMVIQNPRYQVTQFGKPVTLSCSQTLNHNVMYWYQQKSSQAPKLLFHYYDKDFNNEADTPDNFQSRRPNTSFCFLDIRSPGLGDTAMYLCATSRDRFLSYEQYFGPGTRLTVT.

The V call is TRBV7-9, the J call TRBJ2-1; TRBD1 agrees at 7 bases. Germline V CDR1 and CDR2: SEHNR, FQNEAQ (reference sequence). The CDR3 spans 15 residues. Unmatched junction bases numbered 5, after V lost 5 bases and J lost 1 base. The CDR3 spells CASSAGTDSYNEQFF. For the CDR3, the DNA is TGTGCCAGCAGCGCCGGGACAGATTCCTACAATGAGCAGTTCTTC.

The rearrangement uses TRBV28 and TRBJ2-7; D is uncertain. Germline loops: CDR1 MDHEN, CDR2 SYDVKM. The V and J ends lost 4 bases and 6 bases respectively, with 10 bases between them. This CDR3 region has 12 residues. The CDR3 here is CASSSQFGEQYF. The DNA for the CDR3 is TGTGCCAGCAGTTCCCAGTTCGGCGAGCAGTACTTC.

This clone appeared once. The chain is built from TRBV7-9 and TRBJ2-7; TRBD1 matches 9 bases. The germline gives CDR1 SEHNR, CDR2 FQNEAQ (reference sequence). This CDR3 has 15 amino acids. J was trimmed by 4 bases and V by 5 bases; bases with no gene match: 9. CDR3: CASSRRDREVYEQYF. The CDR3 coding sequence is TGTGCCAGCAGCCGCAGGGACAGGGAAGTTTACGAGCAGTACTTC.